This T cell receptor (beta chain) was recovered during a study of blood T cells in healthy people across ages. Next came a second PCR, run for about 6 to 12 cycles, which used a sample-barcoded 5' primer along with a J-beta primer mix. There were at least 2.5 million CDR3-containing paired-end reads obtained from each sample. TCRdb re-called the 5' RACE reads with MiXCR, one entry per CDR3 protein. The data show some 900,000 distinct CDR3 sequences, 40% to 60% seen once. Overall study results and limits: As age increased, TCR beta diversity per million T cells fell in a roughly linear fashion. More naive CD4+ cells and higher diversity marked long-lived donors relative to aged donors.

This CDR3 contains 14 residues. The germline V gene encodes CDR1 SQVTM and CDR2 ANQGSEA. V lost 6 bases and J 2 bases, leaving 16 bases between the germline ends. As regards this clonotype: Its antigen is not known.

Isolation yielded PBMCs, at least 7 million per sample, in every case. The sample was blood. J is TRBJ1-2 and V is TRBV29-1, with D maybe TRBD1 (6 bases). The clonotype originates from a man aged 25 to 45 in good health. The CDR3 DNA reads TGCAGCGTGAGGAGAACAGGGCGGAACTATGGCTACACCTTC. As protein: CSVRRTGRNYGYTF.